Listed below are T cell receptor beta chains from one sample, sequenced in a study of cytomegalovirus exposure and HLA in healthy donors. Repertoires were generated with immunoSEQ multiplex PCR, while TCRdb's copy carries only in-frame clones and drops some. The repertoire holds about 82,000 clones, with roughly 84% as singletons. Sequencing was performed on PBMCs. These receptors originate from a man aged 65-85 years in good health and CMV-seropositive. The conserved cysteine and the conserved F or W are not part of the CDR3 here. The D gene is left open where the match is weak.

v_call,d_call,cdr3_aa
TRBV29-1,TRBD1,SVEAGQGWGTDTQY
TRBV4-2,TRBD1,ASSQGQGAKLSGYT
TRBV30,NA,AWAGLAGTEAF
TRBV29-1,TRBD1,SVDGTGGGYGYT
TRBV4-1,NA,ASSQALRGVAYNEQF
TRBV5-1,NA,ASSRGNTEAF
TRBV19,NA,ASRSTSYTGELF
TRBV7-9,NA,ASSYLTGDYNEQF
TRBV11-2,NA,ASSLDQVAVRETQY
TRBV4-1,TRBD2,ASSSTGTSVSYEQY
TRBV5-1,TRBD2,ASSLEPSGSAGELF
TRBV15,NA,ATSRGGNGANVLT
TRBV7-6,NA,ASSLFQGNEQY
TRBV11-2,TRBD2,ASSLGLAGGVADTQY
TRBV7-6,TRBD1,ASSLGQGSTEAF
TRBV11-2,NA,ASSLWGSQTYEQY
TRBV6-5,TRBD2,ASSYSGGGEKTQY
TRBV10-1,NA,ASSEPQGRTTDTQY
TRBV4-3,TRBD1,ASSQDRQGAEKLF
TRBV7-9,NA,ASSSYSDEQY
TRBV7-9,NA,ASSQEGVGRYEQY
TRBV5-1,NA,ASSVLAGNEQF
TRBV6-5,TRBD1,ASSSDPDRTGYT
TRBV7-9,TRBD2,ASSRASGSYNEQF
TRBV9,NA,ASSVGGNRNEQY
TRBV5-4,NA,ASSLEGAGVSPLH
TRBV2,TRBD1,ASTRDRGRGGETQY
TRBV7-9,NA,ASSSDTGRSEAF
TRBV7-2,NA,ASSLMLTGNTEAF
TRBV5-6,NA,ASSNYGSSYEQY
TRBV5-6,TRBD2,ASSRTSAYEQY
TRBV11-2,NA,ASSLVGGTGELF
TRBV15,TRBD2,ATSSSGTSVYEQY
TRBV10-3,NA,AISDPPRNYGYT
TRBV6-5,NA,ASSHGAEAF
TRBV27,TRBD1,ASREKGQGHYEQY
TRBV5-1,TRBD2,ASSAGASGGQETQY
TRBV7-6,NA,ASSREAWIGGETQY
TRBV19,NA,ATKTSATNEKLF
TRBV7-9,TRBD1,ASSATGTGGTDTQY
TRBV2,NA,ASRPQGFEQY
TRBV19,TRBD1,ASTETGGGTEAF
TRBV11-2,TRBD2,ASSLGLAGQETQY
TRBV7-9,NA,ASSLERAGAGNTIY
TRBV6-5,NA,ASQSAGATDTQY
TRBV7-2,NA,ASSPSGDSAYEQY
TRBV9,TRBD1,ASSGQGVGAGELF
TRBV4-2,TRBD2,ASSPGGLAGGRDYEQY
TRBV2,NA,ASREDSGDYNEQF
TRBV6-5,TRBD1,ASSSMTGNSYEQY
TRBV7-9,NA,ASSLGAGQGYT
TRBV5-1,TRBD2,ASSLSSGRIYEQY
TRBV2,TRBD1,ASSLGQGTYGYT
TRBV19,NA,ASSGVGVSYEQY
TRBV11-2,NA,ASSLARSLNTEAF